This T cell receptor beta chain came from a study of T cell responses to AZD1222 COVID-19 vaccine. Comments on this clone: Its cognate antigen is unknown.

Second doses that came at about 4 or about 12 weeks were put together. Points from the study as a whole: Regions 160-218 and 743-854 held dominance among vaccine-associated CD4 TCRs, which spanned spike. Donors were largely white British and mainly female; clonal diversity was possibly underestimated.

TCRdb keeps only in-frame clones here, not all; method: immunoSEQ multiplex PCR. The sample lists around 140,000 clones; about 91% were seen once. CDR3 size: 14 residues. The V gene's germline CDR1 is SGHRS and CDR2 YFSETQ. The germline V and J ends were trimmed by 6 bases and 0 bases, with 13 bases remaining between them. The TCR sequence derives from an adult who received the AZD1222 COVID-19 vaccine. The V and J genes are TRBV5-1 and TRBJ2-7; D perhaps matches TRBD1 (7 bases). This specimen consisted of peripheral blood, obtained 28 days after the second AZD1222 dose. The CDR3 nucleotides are TGCGCCAGCACGAGGGGGGACAGCTCCTACGAGCAGTACTTC. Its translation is CASTRGDSSYEQYF.